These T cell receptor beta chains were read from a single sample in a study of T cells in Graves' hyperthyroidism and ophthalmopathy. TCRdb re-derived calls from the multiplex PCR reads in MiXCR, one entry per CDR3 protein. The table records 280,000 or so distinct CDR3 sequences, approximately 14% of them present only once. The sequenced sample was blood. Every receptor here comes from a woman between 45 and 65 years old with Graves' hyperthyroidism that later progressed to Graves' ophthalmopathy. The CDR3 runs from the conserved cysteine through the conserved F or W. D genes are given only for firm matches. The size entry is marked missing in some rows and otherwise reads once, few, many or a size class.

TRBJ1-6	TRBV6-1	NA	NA	TGTGCCAGCAGCCTGACCCGAAATTCACCCCTCCACTTT	CASSLTRNSPLHF
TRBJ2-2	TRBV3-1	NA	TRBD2	TGTGCCAGCACCCTGGGACTAGCGGGAGTTTCCGGGGAGCTGTTTTTT	CASTLGLAGVSGELFF
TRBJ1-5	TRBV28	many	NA	TGTGCCAGCACCGTAGGAGGCTCCAATCAGCCCCAGCATTTT	CASTVGGSNQPQHF
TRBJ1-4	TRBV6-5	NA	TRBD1	TGTGCCAGCAGTTACTCTCTTGGGGACAGGGGCGAAAAACTGTTTTTT	CASSYSLGDRGEKLFF
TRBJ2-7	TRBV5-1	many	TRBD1	TGCGCCAGCAGCATCGGACAGGCCTACGAGCAGTACTTC	CASSIGQAYEQYF
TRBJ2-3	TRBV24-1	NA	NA	TGTGCCACCAGTGAACCTTCCCGAGATACGCAGTATTTT	CATSEPSRDTQYF
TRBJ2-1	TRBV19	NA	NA	TGTGCCAGTAGTATAGCCAGGGCAAGAGGCTACAATGAGCAGTTCTTC	CASSIARARGYNEQFF
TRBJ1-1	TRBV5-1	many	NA	TGCGCCAGCAGCTTGGTTCCGGATGAAGCTTTCTTT	CASSLVPDEAFF
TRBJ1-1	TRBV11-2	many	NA	TGTGCCAGCAGCTGGAACCCGAACACTGAAGCTTTCTTT	CASSWNPNTEAFF
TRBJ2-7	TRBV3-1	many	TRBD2	TGTGCCAGCAGCCCGTCGCTAGCGGGAGACTACGAGCAGTACTTC	CASSPSLAGDYEQYF
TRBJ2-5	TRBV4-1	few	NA	TGCGCCAGCAGCCGTCTAGGCGGAGTTCCCTCGGCGGAGACCCAGTACTTC	CASSRLGGVPSAETQYF
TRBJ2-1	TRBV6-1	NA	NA	TGTGCCAGCAGCCTTGGACAGACCAGCTCCTACAATGAGCAGTTCTTC	CASSLGQTSSYNEQFF
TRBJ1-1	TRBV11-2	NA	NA	TGTGCCAGCAGCTTAGATCGACATAGTGAAGCTTTCTTT	CASSLDRHSEAFF
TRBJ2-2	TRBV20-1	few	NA	TGCAGTGCTAGAGATCCGGGAGTCGGCACCGGGGAGCTGTTTTTT	CSARDPGVGTGELFF
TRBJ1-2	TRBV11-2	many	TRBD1	TGTGCCAGCAGCCCCCGGACAGGGGGCGCGAATCCCTCCTTGGGCTACACCTTC	CASSPRTGGANPSLGYTF
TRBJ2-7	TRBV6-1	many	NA	TGTGCCAGCAGTGAAGCGGGCAGGCCCTACGAGCAGTACTTC	CASSEAGRPYEQYF
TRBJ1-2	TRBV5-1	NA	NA	TGCGCCAGCAGCTGGGAAGGGAAGGGCTACACCTTC	CASSWEGKGYTF
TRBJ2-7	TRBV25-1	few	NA	TGTGCCAGCAGTGCCTCGGTGGCCTACGAGCAGTACTTC	CASSASVAYEQYF
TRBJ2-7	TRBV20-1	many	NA	TGCAGTGCGGGGTACGAGCAGTACTTC	CSAGYEQYF
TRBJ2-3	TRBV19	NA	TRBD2	TGTGCCAGTAGTATCAAACCGGGACTAGCAGGAAGCACAGATACGCAGTATTTT	CASSIKPGLAGSTDTQYF
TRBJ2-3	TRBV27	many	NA	TGTGCCAGCAGTTTAGTTAACTACCGCACAGATACGCAGTATTTT	CASSLVNYRTDTQYF
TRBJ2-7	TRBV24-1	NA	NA	TGTGCCACCAGTGGTGCCGACTACTACGAGCAGTACTTC	CATSGADYYEQYF
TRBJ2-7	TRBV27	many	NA	TGTGCCAGCAGTTTACTTTCCTCAGGCGGTCATTCCGAGCAGTACTTC	CASSLLSSGGHSEQYF
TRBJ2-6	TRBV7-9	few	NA	TGTGCCAGCAGCTCATACCTGGACAATAGAGACCACTCTGGGGCCAACGTCCTGACTTTC	CASSSYLDNRDHSGANVLTF
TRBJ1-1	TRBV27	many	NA	TGTGCCAGCAGTCTCGAGATAACTGAAGCTTTCTTT	CASSLEITEAFF
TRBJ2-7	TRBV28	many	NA	TGTGCCGCAAGGCAAGGTTCCTACGAGCAGTACTTC	CAARQGSYEQYF
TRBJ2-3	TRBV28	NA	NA	TGTGCCAGCAGTTTTGTGGGCCAAGATACGCAGTATTTT	CASSFVGQDTQYF
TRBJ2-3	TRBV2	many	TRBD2	TGTGCCACCACCCCCCGAGCGGGAGACATAGATACGCAGTATTTT	CATTPRAGDIDTQYF
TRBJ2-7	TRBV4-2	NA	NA	TGTGCCAGCAGCCACGAGGACTCCCCCGAGCAGTACTTC	CASSHEDSPEQYF
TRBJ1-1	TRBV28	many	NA	TGTGCCAGCAGTTTGAGAGGTAACATGAACACTGAAGCTTTCTTT	CASSLRGNMNTEAFF
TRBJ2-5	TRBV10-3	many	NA	TGTGCCATCAGCCCGATTATAGGACGGAGGCGGGGGACCCAGTACTTC	CAISPIIGRRRGTQYF
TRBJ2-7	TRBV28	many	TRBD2	TGTGCCACCCCCCGGGGGGGAGCGGGAGGCTACGAGCAGTACTTC	CATPRGGAGGYEQYF
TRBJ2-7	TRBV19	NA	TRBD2	TGTGCCAGTAGAGCTAGCGGGACCTACGAGCAGTACTTC	CASRASGTYEQYF
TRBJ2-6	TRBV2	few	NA	TGTGCCAGCAGTGTCCATAGGGGATACTCTGGGGCCAACGTCCTGACTTTC	CASSVHRGYSGANVLTF
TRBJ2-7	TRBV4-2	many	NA	TGTGCCAGCAGCCAAGAAGGTAGCGGTAGCTCCTACGAGCAGTACTTC	CASSQEGSGSSYEQYF
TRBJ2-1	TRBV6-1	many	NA	TGTGCCAGCAGTGAAGTGGTCCAAAATGAGCAGTTCTTC	CASSEVVQNEQFF
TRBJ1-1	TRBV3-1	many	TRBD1	TGTGCCAACCTGGTTCGGGACAGGGGGCCCGGGGACACTGAAGCTTTCTTT	CANLVRDRGPGDTEAFF
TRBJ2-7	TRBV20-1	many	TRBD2	TGCAGTGCTAGGCCCTCTAGCGGGAGGTTCAGCTCCTACGAGCAGTACTTC	CSARPSSGRFSSYEQYF
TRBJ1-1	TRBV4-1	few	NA	TGCGCCAGCAGCCAAGATCGTAGGGGAATGAACACTGAAGCTTTCTTT	CASSQDRRGMNTEAFF
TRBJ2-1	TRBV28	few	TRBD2	TGTGCCAGCAGCGCCGGGACTAGCGGCGAGCAGTTCTTC	CASSAGTSGEQFF
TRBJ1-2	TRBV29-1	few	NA	TGCAGCGTCACAGCCAACTATGGCTACACCTTC	CSVTANYGYTF
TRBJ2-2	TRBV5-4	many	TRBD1	TGTGCCAGCAGCTTCGGACAGGCATACACCGGGGAGCTGTTTTTT	CASSFGQAYTGELFF
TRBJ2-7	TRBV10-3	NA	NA	TGTGCCATCGGAGAGGGGGGCGAGCAGTACTTC	CAIGEGGEQYF
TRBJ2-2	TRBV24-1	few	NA	TGTGCCACCAGTGATGGAACCGGGACGGTGAACACCGGGGAGCTGTTTTTT	CATSDGTGTVNTGELFF
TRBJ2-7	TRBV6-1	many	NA	TGTGCCAGCAGTGATGGCACACGCGATCTCTACGAGCAGTACTTC	CASSDGTRDLYEQYF
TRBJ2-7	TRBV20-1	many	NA	TGCAGTGCTAGAGATGGATCTAGTCCGGAATACGAGCAGTACTTC	CSARDGSSPEYEQYF
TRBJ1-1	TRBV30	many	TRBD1	TGTGCCTGGAGGTCTGAGGGGGCGAACACTGAAGCTTTCTTT	CAWRSEGANTEAFF
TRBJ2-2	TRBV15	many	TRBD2	TGTGCCACCAGCCCCACCGGGGGGACCTCCACCGGGGAGCTGTTTTTT	CATSPTGGTSTGELFF